This T cell receptor (beta chain) appears in the sequencing data of a study of metastatic and nonmetastatic thyroid tumors. Turning to the study itself: For malignant and benign thyroid patients, tumor or nodule tissue and blood were the sources whose repertoires were compared. Notes on the study in general: Compared with benign nodules, malignant thyroid tumors were reported to have significantly higher TCR beta diversity in both blood and tumor.

Germline trimming cut 4 bases from V and 8 bases from J; bases unmatched to any gene: 11. From germline, CDR1 is SGHRS and CDR2 YFSETQ. The CDR3 runs to 14 residues. There were no patients who had received any treatment before thyroid surgery. This clone has a count of ten or more. The antigen is unknown. Per the original methods: The distant-metastasis classifier for papillary thyroid cancer was built from CDR3 differences across clinicopathological groups. TCRdb used MiXCR to call clones anew from the PCR reads. These V and J calls originate from TCRdb's pipeline instead of the authors' own analysis. The top ten clones hold 8.8% of a sample with about 85,000 clones, less than 10% of them seen once.

The chain joins TRBV5-1 to TRBJ1-1; 7 bases align to TRBD1. Sequencing was done on a sample of blood. This sequence originates from a female donor with papillary thyroid cancer or a benign thyroid nodule (not recorded which). Some clones in this sample may be carry-over from other donors' samples. CDR3 protein: CASSLTRRDSEAFF. CDR3 in DNA: TGCGCCAGCAGCCTTACTCGCCGGGACAGCGAAGCTTTCTTT.